This T cell receptor beta chain was recovered during a study of T cells after yellow fever vaccination. The overall study: Fractions of low cell number were prepared using SMART-Seq v4 Ultra Low Input. Study conclusions and caveats: Though weaker, the secondary response peaked faster, on day 5 versus 15. Among all clonotypes, a small share was observed in both CD4 and CD8 compartments.

In regard to this clonotype: Its target is not known.

Germline V CDR1 and CDR2: SGHAT, FQNNGV. Trimming took off 6 bases at V and 6 bases at J, with 26 bases between the two ends. The CDR3 consists of 18 residues. TCRdb reanalysed the 5' RACE reads using MiXCR and keeps one entry per CDR3 protein. The table includes around 610,000 distinct CDR3 sequences, roughly 14% detected once. This TCR came from a man between 25 and 39 years old who received the YFV17D yellow fever vaccine. This specimen consisted of PBMCs, obtained on the day of the yellow fever booster vaccination. The gene calls are TRBV11-2 and TRBJ2-2; TRBD1 might be the D (7 bases). CDR3 region: CASRRNRGGVGVSGELFF. In DNA form, the CDR3 reads TGTGCCAGCAGACGTAACAGGGGAGGAGTTGGTGTTTCCGGGGAGCTGTTTTTT.